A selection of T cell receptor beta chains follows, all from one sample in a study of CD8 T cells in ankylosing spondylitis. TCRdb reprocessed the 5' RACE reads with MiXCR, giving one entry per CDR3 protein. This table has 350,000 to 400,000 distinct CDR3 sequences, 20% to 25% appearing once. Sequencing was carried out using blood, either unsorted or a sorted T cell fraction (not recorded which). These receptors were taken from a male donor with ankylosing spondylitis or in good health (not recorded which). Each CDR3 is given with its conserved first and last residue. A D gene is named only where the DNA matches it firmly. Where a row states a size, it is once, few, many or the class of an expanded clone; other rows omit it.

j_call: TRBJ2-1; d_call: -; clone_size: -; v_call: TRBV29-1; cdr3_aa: CSVEAQGHSYNEQFF; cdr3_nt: TGCAGCGTTGAAGCTCAGGGGCACTCCTACAATGAGCAGTTCTTC
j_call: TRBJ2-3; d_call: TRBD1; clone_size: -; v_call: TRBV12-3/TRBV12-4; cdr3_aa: CASSLGTGHTDTQYF; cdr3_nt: TGTGCCAGCAGTTTAGGGACAGGGCACACAGATACGCAGTATTTT
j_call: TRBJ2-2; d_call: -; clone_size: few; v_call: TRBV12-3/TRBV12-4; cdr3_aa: CASSYAGRTGELFF; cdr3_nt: TGTGCCAGCAGCTACGCGGGTCGGACCGGGGAGCTGTTTTTT
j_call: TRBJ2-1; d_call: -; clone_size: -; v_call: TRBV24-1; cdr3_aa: CATSERDSSYNEQFF; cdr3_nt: TGTGCCACCAGTGAGCGGGACTCCTCCTACAATGAGCAGTTCTTC
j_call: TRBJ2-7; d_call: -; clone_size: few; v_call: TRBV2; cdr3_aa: CASSSPGTNYEQYF; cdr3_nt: TGTGCCAGCAGTTCCCCCGGGACCAACTACGAGCAGTACTTC
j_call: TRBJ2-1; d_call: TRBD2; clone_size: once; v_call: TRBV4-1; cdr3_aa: CASSQLFQAGGGQFF; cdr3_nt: TGCGCCAGCAGCCAACTATTTCAGGCCGGGGGGGGGCAGTTCTTC
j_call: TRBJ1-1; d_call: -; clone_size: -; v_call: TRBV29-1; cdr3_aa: CSVVLPNTEAFF; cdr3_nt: TGCAGCGTTGTTCTCCCAAACACTGAAGCTTTCTTT
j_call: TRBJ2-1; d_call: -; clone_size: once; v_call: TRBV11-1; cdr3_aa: CASSLGIVNEQFF; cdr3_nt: TGTGCCAGCAGCTTGGGAATTGTGAATGAGCAGTTCTTC
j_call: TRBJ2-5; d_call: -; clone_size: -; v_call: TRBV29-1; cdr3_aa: CSVFPQARETQYF; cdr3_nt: TGCAGCGTTTTCCCCCAGGCGCGAGAGACCCAGTACTTC
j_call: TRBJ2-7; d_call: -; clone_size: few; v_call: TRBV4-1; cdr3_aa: CASSQDGNYEQYF; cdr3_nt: TGCGCCAGCAGCCAAGACGGTAACTACGAGCAGTACTTC
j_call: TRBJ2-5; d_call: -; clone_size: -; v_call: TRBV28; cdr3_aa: CASSSTETQYF; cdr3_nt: TGTGCCAGCAGTTCTACGGAGACCCAGTACTTC
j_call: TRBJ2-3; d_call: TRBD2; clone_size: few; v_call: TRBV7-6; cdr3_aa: CASSTSSGETNRDTQYF; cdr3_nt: TGTGCCAGCAGCACCTCAAGCGGGGAGACCAACAGAGATACGCAGTATTTT
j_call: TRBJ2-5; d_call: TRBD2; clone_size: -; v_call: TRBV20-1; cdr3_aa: CSAETSGRQETQYF; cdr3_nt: TGCAGTGCTGAGACTAGCGGGAGACAAGAGACCCAGTACTTC
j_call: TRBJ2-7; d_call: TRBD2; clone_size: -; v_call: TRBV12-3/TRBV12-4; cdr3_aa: CASSLTRGEASYEQYF; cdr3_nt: TGTGCCAGCAGTTTAACCCGGGGGGAAGCTTCCTACGAGCAGTACTTC
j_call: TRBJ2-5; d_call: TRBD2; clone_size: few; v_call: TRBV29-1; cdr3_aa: CSAELAGGGETQYF; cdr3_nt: TGCAGCGCCGAACTAGCGGGGGGCGGAGAGACCCAGTACTTC
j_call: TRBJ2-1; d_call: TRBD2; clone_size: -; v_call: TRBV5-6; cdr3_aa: CASSLGGLAGNNEQFF; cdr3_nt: TGTGCCAGCAGCTTGGGTGGACTAGCGGGGAACAATGAGCAGTTCTTC
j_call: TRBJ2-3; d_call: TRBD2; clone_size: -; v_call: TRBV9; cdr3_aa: CASSARGRHLSTDTQYF; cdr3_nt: TGTGCCAGCAGCGCCCGCGGGAGGCACCTAAGCACAGATACGCAGTATTTT
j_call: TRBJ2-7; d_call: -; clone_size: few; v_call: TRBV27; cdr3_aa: CASGVTGSNEQYF; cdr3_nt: TGTGCCAGCGGCGTAACTGGGTCTAACGAGCAGTACTTC
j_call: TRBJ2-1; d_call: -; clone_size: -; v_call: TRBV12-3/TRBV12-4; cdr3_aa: CASSFSVAQFF; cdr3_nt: TGTGCCAGCAGTTTTTCGGTAGCGCAGTTCTTC
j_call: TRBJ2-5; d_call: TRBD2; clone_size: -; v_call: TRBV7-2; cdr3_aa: CASSLADLPGLAETQYF; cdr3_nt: TGTGCCAGCAGCTTAGCCGACTTACCGGGACTAGCAGAGACCCAGTACTTC
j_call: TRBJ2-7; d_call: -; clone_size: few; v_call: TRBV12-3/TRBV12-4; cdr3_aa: CASSWGRESSEQYF; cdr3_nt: TGTGCCAGCAGTTGGGGCAGGGAGTCGAGCGAGCAGTACTTC
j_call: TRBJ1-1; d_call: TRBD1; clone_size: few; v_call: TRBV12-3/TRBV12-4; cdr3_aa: CASSLWTGGTEAFF; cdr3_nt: TGTGCCAGCAGCCTATGGACAGGGGGCACTGAAGCTTTCTTT
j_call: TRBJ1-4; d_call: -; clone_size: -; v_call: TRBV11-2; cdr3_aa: CASSPYVATNEKLFF; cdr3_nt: TGTGCCAGCAGCCCTTACGTTGCAACTAATGAAAAACTGTTTTTT
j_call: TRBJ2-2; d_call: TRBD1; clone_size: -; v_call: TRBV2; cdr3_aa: CASSEAGGPNTGELFF; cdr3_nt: TGTGCCAGCAGTGAAGCAGGGGGCCCGAACACCGGGGAGCTGTTTTTT
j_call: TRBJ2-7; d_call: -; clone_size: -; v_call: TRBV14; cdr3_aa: CASSQPGQTYEQYF; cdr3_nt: TGTGCCAGCAGCCAACCGGGACAAACCTACGAGCAGTACTTC
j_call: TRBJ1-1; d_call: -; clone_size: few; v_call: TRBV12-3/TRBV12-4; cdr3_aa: CASSLSGGWAEAFF; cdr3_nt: TGTGCCAGCAGTTTATCGGGGGGCTGGGCTGAAGCTTTCTTT
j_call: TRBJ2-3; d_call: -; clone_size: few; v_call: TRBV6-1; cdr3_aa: CASTYLMASTDTQYF; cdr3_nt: TGTGCCAGCACCTACCTGATGGCGAGCACAGATACGCAGTATTTT
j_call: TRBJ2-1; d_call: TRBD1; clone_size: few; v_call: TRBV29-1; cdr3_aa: CSGEGQGSFKSYNEQFF; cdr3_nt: TGCAGCGGCGAGGGACAGGGCAGCTTTAAATCCTACAATGAGCAGTTCTTC
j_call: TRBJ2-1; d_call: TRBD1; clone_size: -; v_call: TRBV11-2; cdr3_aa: CASGGDRVYNEQFF; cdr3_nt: TGTGCCAGCGGGGGGGACAGGGTATACAATGAGCAGTTCTTC
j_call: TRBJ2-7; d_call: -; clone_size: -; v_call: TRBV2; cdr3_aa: CASSGSDSLYEQYF; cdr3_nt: TGTGCCAGCAGTGGATCGGACAGTCTCTACGAGCAGTACTTC
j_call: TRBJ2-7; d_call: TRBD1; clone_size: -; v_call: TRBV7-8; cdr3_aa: CASSGTPGTGLYEQYF; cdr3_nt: TGTGCCAGCAGCGGGACCCCGGGGACAGGGCTCTACGAGCAGTACTTC
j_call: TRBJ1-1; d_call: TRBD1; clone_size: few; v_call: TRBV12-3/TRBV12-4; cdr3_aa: CASGTAYTEAFF; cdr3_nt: TGTGCCAGCGGGACAGCCTACACTGAAGCTTTCTTT
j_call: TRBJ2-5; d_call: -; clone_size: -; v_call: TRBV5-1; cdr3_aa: CASSPLSGEAETQYF; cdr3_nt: TGCGCCAGCAGCCCTCTATCGGGGGAGGCAGAGACCCAGTACTTC
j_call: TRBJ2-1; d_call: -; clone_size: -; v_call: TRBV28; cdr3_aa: CASSFFSSDEQFF; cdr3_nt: TGTGCCAGCAGTTTCTTCTCCAGCGATGAGCAGTTCTTC
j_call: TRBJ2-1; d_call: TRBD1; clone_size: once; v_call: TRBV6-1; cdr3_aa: CASSNPTGWVNNEQFF; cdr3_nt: TGTGCCAGCAGCAACCCGACAGGGTGGGTGAACAATGAGCAGTTCTTC
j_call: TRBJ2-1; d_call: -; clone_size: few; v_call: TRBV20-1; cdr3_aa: CSARPFPSYNEQFF; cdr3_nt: TGCAGTGCCAGACCCTTTCCCTCCTACAATGAGCAGTTCTTC
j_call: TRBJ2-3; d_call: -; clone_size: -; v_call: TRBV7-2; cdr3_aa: CASSLVNIGADTQYF; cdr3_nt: TGTGCCAGCAGCTTAGTGAACATTGGGGCAGATACGCAGTATTTT
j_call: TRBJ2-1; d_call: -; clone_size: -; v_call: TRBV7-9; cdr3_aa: CASSPRGGSAYNEQFF; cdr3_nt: TGTGCCAGCAGCCCCAGGGGGGGGTCTGCCTACAATGAGCAGTTCTTC
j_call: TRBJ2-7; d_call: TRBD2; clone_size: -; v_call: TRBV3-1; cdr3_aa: CASSIIAGAYEQYF; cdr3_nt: TGTGCCAGCAGCATCATAGCGGGGGCCTACGAGCAGTACTTC
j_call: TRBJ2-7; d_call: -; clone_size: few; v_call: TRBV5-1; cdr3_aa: CASRLTGFEQYF; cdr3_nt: TGCGCCAGCAGGCTAACAGGGTTCGAGCAGTACTTC
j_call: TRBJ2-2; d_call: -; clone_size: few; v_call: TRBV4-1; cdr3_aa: CASSQVWENTGELFF; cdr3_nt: TGCGCCAGCAGCCAGGTCTGGGAAAACACCGGGGAGCTGTTTTTT
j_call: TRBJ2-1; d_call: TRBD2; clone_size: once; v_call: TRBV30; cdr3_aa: CAWKGTSGGANEQFF; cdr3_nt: TGTGCCTGGAAAGGGACTAGCGGGGGAGCCAATGAGCAGTTCTTC
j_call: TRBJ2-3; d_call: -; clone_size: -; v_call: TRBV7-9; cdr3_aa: CASSSGGGTDTQYF; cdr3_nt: TGTGCCAGCAGCTCCGGGGGCGGGACAGATACGCAGTATTTT
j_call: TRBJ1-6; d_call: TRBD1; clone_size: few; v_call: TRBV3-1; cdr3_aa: CASSLRGTGDSPLHF; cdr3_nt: TGTGCCAGCAGCCTCCGCGGGACAGGGGATTCACCCCTCCACTTT
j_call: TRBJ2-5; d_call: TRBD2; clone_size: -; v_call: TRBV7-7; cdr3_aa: CASSLVAGGLQETQYF; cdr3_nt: TGTGCCAGCAGCTTGGTGGCGGGGGGCCTTCAAGAGACCCAGTACTTC
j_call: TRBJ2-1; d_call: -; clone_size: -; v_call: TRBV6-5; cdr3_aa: CASMFFYNEQFF; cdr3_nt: TGTGCCTCGATGTTTTTCTACAATGAGCAGTTCTTC
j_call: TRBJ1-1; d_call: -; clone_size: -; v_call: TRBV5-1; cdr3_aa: CASSLGGREAYTEAFF; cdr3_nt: TGCGCCAGCAGCTTGGGGGGCCGGGAGGCCTACACTGAAGCTTTCTTT
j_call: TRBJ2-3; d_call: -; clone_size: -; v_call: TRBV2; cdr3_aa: CASRSGPDGDTQYF; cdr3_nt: TGTGCCAGCAGGTCCGGGCCAGATGGAGATACGCAGTATTTT
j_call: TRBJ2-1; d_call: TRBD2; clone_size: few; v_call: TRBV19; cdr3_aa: CASSSGGPNEQFF; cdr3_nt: TGTGCCAGTAGTAGCGGGGGGCCCAATGAGCAGTTCTTC
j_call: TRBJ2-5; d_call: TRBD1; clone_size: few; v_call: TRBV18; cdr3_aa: CASSPMDRDQETQYF; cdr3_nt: TGTGCCAGCTCACCGATGGACAGGGACCAAGAGACCCAGTACTTC
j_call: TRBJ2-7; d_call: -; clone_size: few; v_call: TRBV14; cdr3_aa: CASSQDISTPSYEQYF; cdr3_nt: TGTGCCAGCAGCCAAGATATATCCACTCCCTCCTACGAGCAGTACTTC
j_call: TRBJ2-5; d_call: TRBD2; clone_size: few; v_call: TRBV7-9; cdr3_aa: CASSFAGGPETQYF; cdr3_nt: TGTGCCAGCAGTTTTGCGGGGGGGCCCGAGACCCAGTACTTC